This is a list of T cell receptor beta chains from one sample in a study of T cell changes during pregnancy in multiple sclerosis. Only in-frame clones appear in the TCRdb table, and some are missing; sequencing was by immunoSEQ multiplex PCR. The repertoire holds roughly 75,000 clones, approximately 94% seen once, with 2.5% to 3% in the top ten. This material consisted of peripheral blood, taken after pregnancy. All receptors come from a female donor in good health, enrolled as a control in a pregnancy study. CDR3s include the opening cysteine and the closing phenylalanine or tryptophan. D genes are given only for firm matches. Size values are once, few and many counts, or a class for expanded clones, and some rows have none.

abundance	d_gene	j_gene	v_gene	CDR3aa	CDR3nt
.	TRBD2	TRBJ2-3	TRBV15	CATSRDVAGGLTDTQYF	TGTGCCACCAGCAGGGACGTCGCGGGGGGGCTCACAGATACGCAGTATTTT
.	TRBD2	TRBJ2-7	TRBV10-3	CAISGSSGGTYEQYF	TGTGCCATCAGTGGGTCCAGCGGGGGAACCTACGAGCAGTACTTC
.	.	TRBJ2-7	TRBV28	CASSLSRADKYF	TGTGCCAGCAGTTTATCCAGGGCCGATAAGTACTTC
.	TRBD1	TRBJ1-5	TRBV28	CASSPPGTGFLRLRAQHF	TGTGCCAGCAGTCCCCCCGGGACAGGGTTTCTACGGCTGAGGGCCCAGCATTTT
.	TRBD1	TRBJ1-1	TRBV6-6	CASSPDRGRDTEAFF	TGTGCCAGCAGTCCGGACAGGGGGCGGGACACTGAAGCTTTCTTT
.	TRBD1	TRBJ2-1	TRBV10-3	CATRPGQGLDEQFF	TGTGCCACGAGGCCGGGACAGGGGCTTGATGAGCAGTTCTTC
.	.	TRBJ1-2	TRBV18	CASSPKRDLSSYGYTF	TGTGCCAGCTCACCTAAAAGAGATTTGTCGAGTTATGGCTACACCTTC
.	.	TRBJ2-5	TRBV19	CASNLAGSGETQYF	TGTGCCAGTAACCTTGCAGGGTCAGGGGAGACCCAGTACTTC
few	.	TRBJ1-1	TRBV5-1	CASSFRVSTEAFF	TGCGCCAGCAGCTTCAGGGTATCCACTGAAGCTTTCTTT
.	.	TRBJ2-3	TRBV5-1	CASSLGPPGTDTQYF	TGCGCCAGCAGCTTGGGGCCCCCTGGCACAGATACGCAGTATTTT
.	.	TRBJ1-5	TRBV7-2	CASSLVRTNQPQHF	TGTGCCAGCAGCTTAGTGAGGACTAATCAGCCCCAGCATTTT
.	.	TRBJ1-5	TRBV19	CASSNSDQPQHF	TGTGCCAGTAGTAATTCGGATCAGCCCCAGCATTTT
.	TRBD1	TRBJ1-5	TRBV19	CASSIDQRGLGSNQPQHF	TGTGCCAGTAGTATAGACCAAAGGGGGCTAGGGAGCAATCAGCCCCAGCATTTT
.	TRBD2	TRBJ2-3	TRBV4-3	CASSPRIPSPTSGFTDTQYF	TGCGCCAGCAGCCCTCGAATCCCCTCCCCGACTAGCGGCTTCACAGATACGCAGTATTTT
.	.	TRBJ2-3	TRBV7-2	CASSYRTVTDTQYF	TGTGCCAGCAGCTACCGGACTGTCACAGATACGCAGTATTTT
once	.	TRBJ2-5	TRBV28	CASSALLASAGQETQYF	TGTGCCAGCAGTGCCTTGCTAGCGAGCGCCGGCCAAGAGACCCAGTACTTC
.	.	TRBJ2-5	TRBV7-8	CASRSFIRGQKKETQYF	TGTGCCAGCAGAAGCTTTATAAGAGGACAGAAAAAAGAGACCCAGTACTTC
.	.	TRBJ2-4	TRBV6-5	CASSSRGNFKNIQYF	TGTGCCAGCAGCTCTAGGGGAAATTTCAAAAACATTCAGTACTTC
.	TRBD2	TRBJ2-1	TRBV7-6	CASSRTSGRFEQFF	TGTGCCAGCAGCCGGACTAGCGGGAGGTTTGAGCAGTTCTTC
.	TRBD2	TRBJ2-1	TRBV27	CASSRFEREGQFF	TGTGCCAGCAGTCGCTTCGAGCGGGAGGGCCAGTTCTTC
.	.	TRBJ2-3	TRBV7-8	CASSLASRYTDTQYF	TGTGCCAGCAGCTTAGCTTCTCGTTACACAGATACGCAGTATTTT
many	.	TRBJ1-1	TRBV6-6	CASQDGQNTEAFF	TGTGCCAGCCAGGATGGACAGAACACTGAAGCTTTCTTT
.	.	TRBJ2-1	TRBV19	CASSIGLSGPVNEQFF	TGTGCCAGTAGTATCGGACTAAGCGGGCCGGTCAATGAGCAGTTCTTC
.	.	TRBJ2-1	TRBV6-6	CASSYPTDRNEQFF	TGTGCCAGCAGTTACCCCACAGACCGTAATGAGCAGTTCTTC
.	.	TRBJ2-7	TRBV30	CAWSDGAPSEQYF	TGTGCCTGGAGTGATGGAGCCCCATCCGAGCAGTACTTC
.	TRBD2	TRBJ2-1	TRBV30	CAWSIAAGGFF	TGTGCCTGGAGTATCGCGGCGGGGGGTTTCTTC